The 16 T cell receptor beta chains presented below share a single source sample, sequenced in a study of cytomegalovirus exposure and HLA in healthy donors. The study ran its PCR with 60 Vbeta and 13 Jbeta primers. TCRdb's table, derived via immunoSEQ multiplex PCR, lists solely in-frame clones and lacks some. The data contain some 140,000 clones, around 73% of them singletons. Sequences were obtained from PBMCs. These receptors were obtained from a woman between 35 and 50 years old in good health and CMV-seronegative.

The genes are TRBV2 and TRBJ1-5; tentative D call: TRBD1 (6 bases). With 5 bases removed from V and 3 bases from J, the gap between germline ends came to 11 bases. Germline CDR1 reads SNHLY; CDR2 reads FYNNEI. The CDR3 is made up of 14 amino acids. The CDR3 DNA reads as TGTGCCAGCAGTCTGGACAGTACCAATCAGCCCCAGCATTTT. It yields the protein CASSLDSTNQPQHF.

The chain combines TRBV15 with TRBJ2-3; D is possibly TRBD1 (7 bases). V dropped 5 bases and J dropped 2 bases, with 11 bases sitting between them. This CDR3 contains 14 residues. Germline V gene sequence: CDR1 LNHNV, CDR2 YYDKDF (reference sequence). CDR3 coding DNA: TGTGCCACCAGCCCAGGGGGGTACACAGATACGCAGTATTTT. It is translated as CATSPGGYTDTQYF.

The chain employs TRBV2 and TRBJ2-7; D possibly corresponds to TRBD2 (6 bases). The germline CDR1 and CDR2 sequences are SNHLY and FYNNEI. V was shortened by 5 bases and J by 0 bases, with 11 bases between the two germline ends. This CDR3 has 14 residues. Here the CDR3 reads CASSSRRDSYEQYF. In DNA form, the CDR3 reads TGTGCCAGCAGTAGTAGGCGGGACTCCTACGAGCAGTACTTC. Filled out from reference TRBV2 and TRBJ2-7, the complete variable domain reads EPEVTQTPSHQVTQMGQEVILRCVPISNHLYFYWYRQILGQKVEFLVSFYNNEISEKSEIFDDQFSVERPDGSNFTLKIRSTKLEDSAMYFCASSSRRDSYEQYFGPGTRLTVT.

V gene TRBV5-1 combines with J gene TRBJ2-3, with D uncertain. CDR3 size: 15 residues. With 4 bases removed from V and 1 base from J, the gap between germline ends came to 13 bases. Germline V gene lookup returns CDR1 SGHRS and CDR2 YFSETQ. CDR3 sequence reads: CASSPVWARTDTQYF. Written as DNA, the CDR3 is TGCGCCAGCAGCCCCGTGTGGGCCCGCACAGATACGCAGTATTTT.

This chain links TRBV29-1 with TRBJ1-2; TRBD1 matches at 12 bases. This CDR3 comprises 14 residues. Germline CDR1 SQVTM, CDR2 ANQGSEA. The V segment lost 6 bases and the J segment 4 bases; nucleotides outside the gene matches: 6. The CDR3 DNA sequence: TGCAGCGTCCTCGGGACAGGGGGCCCCTATGGCTACACCTTC. This codes for CSVLGTGGPYGYTF.

This chain joins TRBV9 and TRBJ1-1; D gene ambiguous. The V gene lost 0 bases and the J gene lost 1 base, with 7 bases spanning the gap. This CDR3 contains 14 residues. Germline values: CDR1 SGDLS, CDR2 YYNGEE. Here the CDR3 reads CASSVGGRNTEAFF. The DNA of the CDR3 is TGTGCCAGCAGCGTAGGTGGCCGGAACACTGAAGCTTTCTTT.

The rearrangement links TRBV28 to TRBJ1-5; D not certain. Germline V gives CDR1 MDHEN, CDR2 SYDVKM. Trimming took 2 bases from V and 5 from J, leaving 7 bases between them. The CDR3 has 13 amino acids. CDR3: CASSLLRYQPQHF. The CDR3 DNA is TGTGCCAGCAGTTTACTTAGATATCAGCCCCAGCATTTT.

The rearrangement uses TRBV29-1 and TRBJ1-1; D remains unclear. The CDR3 consists of 12 residues. CDR1 SQVTM and CDR2 ANQGSEA come from the germline V gene. The V gene lost 5 bases and the J gene lost 6 bases, with 13 bases spanning the gap. CDR3 region: CSVSEGGAEAFF. CDR3 in DNA: TGCAGCGTTTCGGAGGGTGGCGCTGAAGCTTTCTTT. The variable domain in full, with the rest retrieved from reference TRBV29-1 and TRBJ1-1, is SAVISQKPSRDICQRGTSLTIQCQVDSQVTMMFWYRQQPGQSLTLIATANQGSEATYESGFVIDKFPISRPNLTFSTLTVSNMSPEDSSIYLCSVSEGGAEAFFGQGTRLTVV.

This clone was observed a handful of times. The chain uses TRBV2 and TRBJ1-6, with 7 bases identical to TRBD1. The J segment lost 6 bases and the V segment lost 7 bases, leaving 6 bases of the junction unmatched. Germline values: CDR1 SNHLY, CDR2 FYNNEI. The CDR3 sequence is 14 residues long. DNA for the CDR3: TGTGCCAGCACTGCCGGGACAGCTAATTCACCCCTCCACTTT. This gives the protein CASTAGTANSPLHF. Full variable domain (rest looked up from reference TRBV2 and TRBJ1-6): EPEVTQTPSHQVTQMGQEVILRCVPISNHLYFYWYRQILGQKVEFLVSFYNNEISEKSEIFDDQFSVERPDGSNFTLKIRSTKLEDSAMYFCASTAGTANSPLHFGNGTRLTVT.

Concerning this clone: The junction departs from germline at one end; a sequencing error may be responsible. This sequence joins TRBV7-7 and TRBJ2-3; 10 nucleotides match TRBD2. The CDR3 contains 15 residues. Germline lookup yields CDR1 SSHAT and CDR2 FNYEAQ (reference sequence). CDR3 coding DNA: TGTGCTAGCAGCCTTACTAGCGGGACCACAGATACGCAGTATTTT. Its protein product is CASSLTSGTTDTQYF. Drawing the rest from reference TRBV7-7 and TRBJ2-3, the complete variable domain is GAGVSQSPRYKVTKRGQDVTLRCDPISSHATLYWYQQALGQGPEFLTYFNYEAQPDKSGLPSDRFSAERPEGSISTLTIQRTEQRDSAMYRCASSLTSGTTDTQYFGPGTRLTVL.

The V gene is TRBV15, the J gene TRBJ1-2; D possibly corresponds to TRBD1 (6 bases). Germline V lookup: CDR1 LNHNV, CDR2 YYDKDF (reference sequence). Trimming removed 5 bases at V and 4 bases at J, with 17 bases between. This CDR3 spans 15 amino acids. The CDR3 DNA follows: TGTGCCACCAGCCGTCCAGGGGACGAACGCTATGGCTACACCTTC. Its protein is CATSRPGDERYGYTF.

This clone has just one count. The rearrangement uses TRBV28 and TRBJ2-1, with 7 nucleotides matching TRBD1. V shed 3 bases, J shed 9 bases, and the junction held 5 bases outside the gene matches. The V gene's germline CDR1 is MDHEN and CDR2 SYDVKM. The CDR3 spans 13 residues. DNA for the CDR3: TGTGCCAGCAGTTTCACAGGGGACGGTGAGCAGTTCTTC. Encoded protein: CASSFTGDGEQFF.

This clone was seen a single time. The chain uses TRBV15 and TRBJ1-1, with 9 bases that match TRBD1. The ends lost 1 base at V and 1 base at J; junction bases unmatched: 1. Germline-derived CDR1 and CDR2 are LNHNV and YYDKDF (reference sequence). The CDR3 length is 15 residues. Written as DNA, the CDR3 is TGTGCCACCAGCAGAGCGGGACAGGGGAACACTGAAGCTTTCTTT. Its translation: CATSRAGQGNTEAFF.

On this clone: At the DNA level, this CDR3 is encoded by other sequences in the same sample as well. The V gene is TRBV2, the J gene TRBJ1-1, with 8 bases lining up with TRBD1. Germline V lookup: CDR1 SNHLY, CDR2 FYNNEI. Trimming cost V 4 bases and J 1 base; bases outside gene matches: 5. This CDR3 region has 15 residues. The CDR3 region has the DNA TGTGCCAGCAGTGTCAGGGGGCAAGGGAACACTGAAGCTTTCTTT. Amino acids: CASSVRGQGNTEAFF.

The V and J genes are TRBV9 and TRBJ1-6; no clear D. Germline CDR1 is SGDLS and CDR2 is YYNGEE. The CDR3 runs 14 residues. Deletions cut 0 bases from V and 7 bases from J, with 8 bases between. This chain's CDR3 is CASSVARNNSPLHF. DNA for the CDR3: TGTGCCAGCAGCGTAGCCAGGAACAATTCACCCCTCCACTTT.

This clone was counted only a few times. The chain joins TRBV6-1 to TRBJ1-6; D gene unclear. The CDR3 spans 13 residues. The germline CDR1 and CDR2 sequences are MNHNS and SASEGT. Trimming removed 2 bases from V and 5 bases from J, with 4 bases in between. The CDR3: CASSEQDNSPLHF. The CDR3 DNA follows: TGTGCCAGCAGTGAACAGGATAATTCACCCCTCCACTTT.